This T cell receptor beta chain was identified during a study of cytomegalovirus exposure and HLA in healthy donors. This PCR relied on a set of 60 Vbeta primers and 13 Jbeta primers. Libraries were prepared by immunoSEQ multiplex PCR; TCRdb keeps only in-frame clonotypes and omits some of them. This sample contains 50,000 or so clones. Broader study findings: The authors later linked a missense DCLRE1C variant to TCR beta V- and J-gene trimming.

The trim removed 4 bases at V and 10 bases at J, leaving 12 bases unmatched. CDR1 and CDR2 (germline): SGHRS, YFSETQ. The CDR3 length is 15 residues. For this clone: Its matching antigen is unknown.

Sequencing was done on a sample of PBMCs. The sequence derives from a man in his forties or fifties in good health and CMV-seropositive. The rearrangement uses TRBV5-1 and TRBJ2-1; 9 positions agree with TRBD2. For the CDR3, the DNA is TGCGCCAGCAGCAAACTTGGCGGGAGGGCCTGGGAGCAGTTCTTC. This codes for CASSKLGGRAWEQFF.